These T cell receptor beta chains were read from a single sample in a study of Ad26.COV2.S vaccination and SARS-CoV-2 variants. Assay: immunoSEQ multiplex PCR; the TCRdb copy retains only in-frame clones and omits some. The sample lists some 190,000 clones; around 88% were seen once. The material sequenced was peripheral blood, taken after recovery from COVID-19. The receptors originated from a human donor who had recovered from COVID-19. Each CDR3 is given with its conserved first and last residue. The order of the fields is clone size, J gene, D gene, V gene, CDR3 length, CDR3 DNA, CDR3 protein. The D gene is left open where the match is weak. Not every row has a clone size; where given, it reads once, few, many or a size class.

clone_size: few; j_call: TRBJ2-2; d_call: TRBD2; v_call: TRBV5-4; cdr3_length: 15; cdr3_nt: TGTGCCAGCAGCTTGGGCGGGAGGGCCAACGGGGAGCTGTTTTTT; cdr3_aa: CASSLGGRANGELFF
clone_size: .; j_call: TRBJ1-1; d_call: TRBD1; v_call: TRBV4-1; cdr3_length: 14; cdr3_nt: TGCGCCAGCACCGTTTCGGGACTTTCAGGGGGAGCTTTCTTT; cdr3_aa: CASTVSGLSGGAFF
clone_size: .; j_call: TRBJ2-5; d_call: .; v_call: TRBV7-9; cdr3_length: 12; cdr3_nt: TGTGCCAGCAGCCGGGGGCAAGAGACCCAGTACTTC; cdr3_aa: CASSRGQETQYF
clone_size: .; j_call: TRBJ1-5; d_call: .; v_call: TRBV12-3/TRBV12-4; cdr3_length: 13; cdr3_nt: TGTGCCAGCAGGTCAGGGGCAAGACAGCCCCAGCATTTT; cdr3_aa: CASRSGARQPQHF
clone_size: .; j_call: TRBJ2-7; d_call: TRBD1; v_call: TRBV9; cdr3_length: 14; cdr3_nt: TGTGCCAGCAGCCTCCGGGACAGGGACGTCGAGCAGTACTTC; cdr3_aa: CASSLRDRDVEQYF
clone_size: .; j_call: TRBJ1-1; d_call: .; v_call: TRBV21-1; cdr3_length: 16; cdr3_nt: TGTGCCAGCAGCACGTACAGGGAATTAACGAACACTGAAGCTTTCTTT; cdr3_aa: CASSTYRELTNTEAFF
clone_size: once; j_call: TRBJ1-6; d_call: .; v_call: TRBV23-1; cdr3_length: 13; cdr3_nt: TGCGCCAGCAAGGGCAGGCGGCATTCACCCCTCCACTTT; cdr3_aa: CASKGRRHSPLHF
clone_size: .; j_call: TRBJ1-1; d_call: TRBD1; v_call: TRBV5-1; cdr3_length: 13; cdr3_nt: TGCGCCAGCAGCCCTACAGGGGACACTGAAGCTTTCTTT; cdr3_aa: CASSPTGDTEAFF
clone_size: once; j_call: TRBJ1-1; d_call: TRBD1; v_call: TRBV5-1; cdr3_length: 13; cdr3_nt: TGCGCCAGCAGCCAAGGACAGGCTAGGGAAGCTTTCTTT; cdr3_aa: CASSQGQAREAFF
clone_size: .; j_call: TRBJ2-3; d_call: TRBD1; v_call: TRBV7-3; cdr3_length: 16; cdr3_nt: TGTGCCAGCAGCATCGGGACAGGAGTTAACACAGATACGCAGTATTTT; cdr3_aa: CASSIGTGVNTDTQYF